Each of the 16 T cell receptor beta chains below was sequenced from the same sample in a study of blood T cell repertoires in COVID-19. Assay used: immunoSEQ multiplex PCR; TCRdb lists only in-frame clones, some missing. The table shows over 600,000 clones, with about 90% occurring only once. The source material was peripheral blood. These receptors were obtained from a woman between 18 and 29 years old with acute or convalescent COVID-19.

The chain recombines TRBV4-2 with TRBJ2-1; 10 nucleotides agree with TRBD1. The V gene's germline CDR1 is LGHNA and CDR2 YNFKEQ. V shed 0 bases, J shed 12 bases, and the junction held 8 bases outside the gene matches. The CDR3 contains 15 residues. CDR3 loop: CASSQEWGQGIRQFF. The CDR3 bases are TGTGCCAGCAGCCAAGAGTGGGGACAGGGGATTCGGCAGTTCTTC.

This rearrangement joins TRBV2 to TRBJ2-4; a weak D match, TRBD2 (7 bases). Trimming took off 6 bases at V and 7 bases at J, with 22 bases between the two ends. Germline-derived CDR1 and CDR2 are SNHLY and FYNNEI. CDR3 length: 16 residues. For the CDR3, the DNA is TGTGCCAGCAGAACCTCCGGTGGGGGGGCGAAGAACATTCAGTACTTC. This codes for CASRTSGGGAKNIQYF.

This clone was seen just once. The CDR3 here is CASSPSVTGELFF. CDR3 in DNA: TGTGCCAGCAGCCCCTCAGTCACCGGGGAGCTGTTTTTT. The V call is TRBV11-2, the J call TRBJ2-2; D not certain. Between the trimmed V and J ends, which lost 5 bases and 4 bases, there was a span of 8 bases. The CDR3 is 13 amino acids. Looked up from germline, CDR1 is SGHAT and CDR2 is FQNNGV.

The chain carries TRBV18 and TRBJ2-7, with a possible D match to TRBD2 (6 bases). The germline V gene encodes CDR1 KGHSH and CDR2 LQKENI. Trimming took 7 bases from V and 5 from J, leaving 18 bases between them. The CDR3 has 14 amino acids. The CDR3: CASLAPPGLDEQYF. The CDR3 DNA reads TGTGCCAGCTTAGCACCTCCGGGACTGGACGAGCAGTACTTC. The variable domain in full, completed from reference TRBV18 and TRBJ2-7, reads NAGVMQNPRHLVRRRGQEARLRCSPMKGHSHVYWYRQLPEEGLKFMVYLQKENIIDESGMPKERFSAEFPKEGPSILRIQQVVRGDSAAYFCASLAPPGLDEQYFGPGTRLTVT.

The J gene is TRBJ1-1, the V gene TRBV5-1; perhaps TRBD1 as D (5 bases). This CDR3 has 16 residues. V dropped 0 bases and J dropped 1 base, with 13 bases sitting between them. Germline CDR1 reads SGHRS; CDR2 reads YFSETQ. The CDR3 here is CASSLAGRGKNTEAFF. In DNA form, the CDR3 reads TGCGCCAGCAGCTTGGCCGGAAGGGGCAAGAACACTGAAGCTTTCTTT.

The V call is TRBV5-1, the J call TRBJ1-3; 8 nucleotides agree with TRBD1. CDR3 size: 16 residues. Germline V gene lookup returns CDR1 SGHRS and CDR2 YFSETQ. The ends lost 4 bases at V and 0 bases at J; junction bases unmatched: 6. CDR3 coding DNA: TGCGCCAGCAGCAAGACAGGGGTGGACTCTGGAAACACCATATATTTT. Translation: CASSKTGVDSGNTIYF.

The chain combines TRBV12-5 with TRBJ1-2, with 9 bases matching TRBD1. This CDR3 is built from 16 residues. From germline, CDR1 is LGHNT and CDR2 FRNRAP. V lost 1 base and J lost 3; bases outside the gene matches: 6. The CDR3 bases are TGTGCTAGTGGTTTGGACAGGGGGCGCGGGTACTATGGCTACACCTTC. Translation gives CASGLDRGRGYYGYTF.

The gene calls are TRBV3-1 (or the pseudogene TRBV3-2) and TRBJ2-7; 7 nucleotides align to TRBD2. The germline V gene encodes CDR1 LGHDT and CDR2 YNNKEL (reference sequence). The CDR3 loop spans 15 amino acids. V lost 0 bases, J lost 3 bases, and 5 bases stayed unmatched. CDR3 in amino acids: CASSQDWGGDYEQYF. The CDR3 bases are TGTGCCAGCAGCCAAGATTGGGGAGGGGACTACGAGCAGTACTTC.

The chain combines TRBV14 with TRBJ1-1; D is ambiguous. Germline V lookup: CDR1 SGHDN, CDR2 FVKESK. This CDR3 comprises 14 residues. Trimming stripped 6 bases from V and 3 bases from J, with 14 bases between. This chain's CDR3 is CASRHSGVYTEAFF. The CDR3 nucleotides read TGTGCCAGCAGGCATTCCGGGGTTTACACTGAAGCTTTCTTT.

V usage is TRBV2 and J usage is TRBJ1-5; D is perhaps TRBD1 (5 bases). The CDR3 extends over 15 amino acids. Deletions cut 8 bases from V and 3 bases from J, with 17 bases between. Germline CDR1 SNHLY, CDR2 FYNNEI. The CDR3 DNA is TGTGCCAGCTCCTCCCAGGGCAGGGCCAATCAGCCCCAGCATTTT. This gives the protein CASSSQGRANQPQHF.

The chain carries TRBV11-2 and TRBJ1-5, with D hard to call. Trimming stripped 4 bases from V and 5 bases from J, with 18 bases between. The germline CDR1 and CDR2 sequences are SGHAT and FQNNGV. The CDR3 is 16 amino acids. CDR3 DNA sequence: TGTGCCAGCAGCTCCTCGAGCGGTAGGACCTATCAGCCCCAGCATTTT. As protein: CASSSSSGRTYQPQHF.

The CDR3 protein is CASSEGRGTEAFF. The CDR3 coding sequence is TGTGCCAGCAGCGAGGGGCGGGGGACTGAAGCTTTCTTT. The chain employs TRBV6-5 and TRBJ1-1, with D possibly being TRBD1 (5 bases). This CDR3 has 13 residues. V was shortened by 6 bases and J by 5 bases, with 13 bases between the two germline ends. Per the germline V gene, CDR1 is MNHEY and CDR2 is SVGAGI.

The chain joins TRBV6-1 to TRBJ2-3, with TRBD2 matching over 9 bases. The trim removed 0 bases at V and 3 bases at J, leaving 7 bases unmatched. Germline CDR1 MNHNS, CDR2 SASEGT. This CDR3 is built from 17 residues. CDR3: CASSEALRLAGTDTQYF. For the CDR3, the DNA is TGTGCCAGCAGTGAAGCGCTTCGGCTAGCGGGGACAGATACGCAGTATTTT.

The V and J genes are TRBV14 and TRBJ2-7, with D maybe TRBD2 (5 bases). V was pared by 4 bases and J by 5 bases, with 12 bases between. This CDR3 contains 13 residues. Germline V gene sequence: CDR1 SGHDN, CDR2 FVKESK. The CDR3 DNA reads as TGTGCCAGCAGCCCCTTGACGGGGAACGAGCAGTACTTC. It encodes CASSPLTGNEQYF. The full variable domain, its missing parts supplied by reference TRBV14 and TRBJ2-7, is EAGVTQFPSHSVIEKGQTVTLRCDPISGHDNLYWYRRVMGKEIKFLLHFVKESKQDESGMPNNRFLAERTGGTYSTLKVQPAELEDSGVYFCASSPLTGNEQYFGPGTRLTVT.

The rearrangement links TRBV9 to TRBJ1-2; perhaps TRBD1 as D (6 bases). Trimming stripped 6 bases from V and 12 bases from J, with 27 bases between. Germline V gene lookup returns CDR1 SGDLS and CDR2 YYNGEE. The CDR3 is made up of 15 amino acids. The DNA for the CDR3 is TGTGCCAGCACCCCAGGACAGAGCTACCCCTTAATCGACACCTTC. Amino acid sequence: CASTPGQSYPLIDTF.

The chain carries TRBV7-3 and TRBJ1-1, with D unclear. V lost 5 bases to trimming and J lost 5 bases, with 18 bases between them. CDR3 size: 15 residues. The germline gives CDR1 SGHTA, CDR2 FQGTGA. The CDR3 here is CASSPLPGLRTEAFF. The CDR3 bases are TGTGCCAGCAGCCCCCTACCGGGATTGAGGACTGAAGCTTTCTTT.